This T cell receptor (beta chain) originates from a study of Ad26.COV2.S vaccination and SARS-CoV-2 variants (dated by TCRdb to 2020 to 2022). For the study in its entirety: Donors in the vaccine arm were drawn from COV1001, a multicentre, randomized, double-blind, placebo-controlled phase I-IIa trial testing Ad26.COV2.S in healthy adults. The TCR-sequenced set comprised approximately 32 samples: about 19 Ad26.COV2.S vaccine recipients, 5 placebo recipients and 8 SARS-CoV-2 convalescent individuals. Participants in the trial were split at random into five groups of five each, receiving low-dose or high-dose Ad26.COV2.S once or twice, or else placebo on both occasions. TCRbeta repertoire sequencing served as the tool for gauging how specific and how broad the SARS-CoV-2-reactive T cell receptors were following Ad26.COV2.S vaccination. Dosing of Ad26.COV2.S was intramuscular, at either 5x10^10 or 1x10^11 viral particles, delivered as one shot or as two shots spaced 56 days apart. Investigators did not know the trial group allocation while performing experiments and assessing outcomes. Beyond this particular receptor, the publication reports: The authors noted that total T cell responses may have been underestimated by the TCR breadth and depth analyses. Comparing responses between vaccine doses or regimens was not something the study was powered to do. After vaccination, spike-specific CD8+ and CD4+ T cell responses were reported to show substantial breadth. Ad26.COV2.S recipients had higher spike-specific TCR breadth than placebo recipients (P = 0.0014). Non-spike TCR breadth was comparable between vaccine and placebo recipients, consistent with the vaccine containing only spike.

The CDR3 goes from the cysteine to the phenylalanine over 12 residues. Solely the CDR3 DNA is kept, with 36 bases framed from the first base. Deletion took 0 bases off V and 5 bases off J, with a span of 4 bases between the germline ends. Via the germline V gene (reference sequence), CDR1 is GTSNPN and CDR2 SVGIG. The immunoSEQ Assay was the method used to sequence TCRbeta CDR3 regions. After extraction, genomic DNA underwent amplification by bias-controlled multiplex PCR, followed by high-throughput sequencing. The authors processed their data as follows. Collapsing and filtering of sequences were performed to quantify the absolute abundance of each unique TCRbeta CDR3 region. T cell fraction was estimated by normalization of TCRbeta template counts to usable DNA, with usable DNA being measured through amplification of reference genes present in all nucleated cells. Repertoire TCRs were annotated as SARS-CoV-2-specific when V gene, CDR3 amino acid sequence and J gene were exactly matched to a known reactive TCR set. The reference SARS-CoV-2 TCR set came from MIRA and was filtered for enrichment in COVID-19-positive ImmuneCODE repertoires, removing public or cross-reactive TCRs. Drawing on the MIRA antigens, annotated TCRs were analysed further at the level of specific ORF or position within ORF. Depth was the summed frequency of annotated unique rearrangements, while breadth was defined as annotated unique rearrangements over total unique productive rearrangements. Two-sided Wilcoxon rank-sum tests were applied when comparing TCR breadth between groups. TCRdb limited this immuneACCESS table to in-frame rearrangements with V and J called. A share of clones is missing; checked studies link under half to unresolved V genes, and the rest is unexplained. V, J and clone size are taken as reported in that table, and D and trimming were inferred from the DNA itself. In all, the sample holds roughly 500,000 clones, and approximately 88% of those were seen once. The ten largest clones represent over 10% of the sample.

This sample's treatment or condition label indicates: over 15 received Ad26.COV2.S at low or high dose, single or two shots; 5 received placebo; per-sample allocation not given. Repertoires of vaccine and placebo recipients were sequenced from samples collected on day 63 after the first injection. Cohort 1b enrolled 25 or so adults aged 18-55 years at a single site in Boston, USA, between 29 July and 7 August 2020. Ad26.COV2.S was a replication-incompetent adenovirus type 26 vector expressing a prefusion-stabilized SARS-CoV-2 spike protein from the original Wuhan strain. As to this clone: Its antigen is still unknown. Per-base quality was not reported, and no clone a single base away is much larger than it.

This TCR derives from a person aged 18 to 59 who received the Ad26.COV2.S COVID-19 vaccine or a placebo. The V and J genes are TRBV30 and TRBJ2-2; the D gene remains uncertain. The input for sequencing was peripheral blood, taken in a trial of Ad26.COV2.S vaccine versus placebo. The CDR3 is CAWSVRTGELFF. The nucleotide sequence reads as follows: TGTGCCTGGAGTGTACGGACCGGGGAGCTGTTTTTT.